Each of the 9 T cell receptor beta chains below was sequenced from the same sample in a study of T-cell memory formation after mild COVID-19. MiXCR, applied by TCRdb to the 5' RACE reads, yields one record per CDR3 protein. The data show 280,000 or so distinct CDR3 sequences, 7.5% to 9.5% seen once. The sequenced material came from PBMCs or a T cell subset sorted from them (not recorded which). All receptors come from a man aged 18 to 29 who had mild COVID-19 (a few samples of this study predate the infection). Cell type and time point are not known.

V gene TRBV18 combines with J gene TRBJ1-3; a possible D gene is TRBD1 (5 bases). Per the germline V gene, CDR1 is KGHSH and CDR2 is LQKENI. The V end lost 4 bases, the J end lost 2 bases, and 12 bases lay between the germline ends. The CDR3 length is 15 residues. The CDR3 sequence: CASSQNPDTGNTIYF. The CDR3 DNA reads as TGTGCCAGCTCACAAAATCCGGACACTGGAAACACCATATATTTT.

In this sample, this clonotype turned up many times. The gene calls are TRBV12-3 or TRBV12-4 and TRBJ1-6; TRBD1 aligns across 7 bases. The CDR3 is 13 residues long. The ends lost 7 bases at V and 10 bases at J; junction bases unmatched: 7. CDR3 protein: CASTSTGKSPLHF. The CDR3 nucleotides read TGTGCCAGCACCTCGACAGGGAAGTCACCCCTCCACTTT.

In its sample, this clonotype was seen a few times. The chain combines TRBV4-1 with TRBJ1-1, with D perhaps TRBD1 (5 bases). Germline V CDR1 and CDR2: MGHRA, YSYEKL. V dropped 2 bases and J dropped 4 bases, with 8 bases sitting between them. The CDR3 has 13 amino acids. The CDR3 DNA is TGCGCCAGCAGCCAAACAGGATCCACTGAAGCTTTCTTT. Its translation is CASSQTGSTEAFF.

A note on this clonotype: Its ends do not fully match the called genes, so a read error is possible. J is TRBJ1-4 and V is TRBV5-1; weak D call: TRBD1 (6 bases). This CDR3 has 15 residues. Germline loops: CDR1 SGHRS, CDR2 YFSETQ. CDR3 nucleotide sequence: TGCGCCATCAGCCTGGTGGGGGCAGCTAATGAAAAACTGTTTTTT. This codes for CAISLVGAANEKLFF.

Only a few counts were recorded for this clonotype. V gene TRBV12-3 or TRBV12-4 combines with J gene TRBJ1-1, with 7 bases aligning to TRBD1. The ends lost 0 bases at V and 1 base at J; junction bases unmatched: 11. The CDR3 spans 18 residues. Here the CDR3 DNA reads TGTGCCAGCAGTTTAGCGCTTAGGGGGCTTAGGGGGAACACTGAAGCTTTCTTT. This gives the protein CASSLALRGLRGNTEAFF.

This clonotype was found many times. V gene TRBV20-1 combines with J gene TRBJ2-1; the match to TRBD2 covers 9 bases. Germline assignment: CDR1 DFQATT and CDR2 SNEGSKA (reference sequence). This CDR3 contains 16 residues. The V segment lost 3 bases and the J segment 0 bases; nucleotides outside the gene matches: 6. The CDR3 region has the DNA TGCAGTGCTAGCGTCTTAGCGGGGGCCTCCTACAATGAGCAGTTCTTC. Its protein is CSASVLAGASYNEQFF.

The genes are TRBV4-1 and TRBJ2-1; 8 bases are a match to TRBD2. In germline, CDR1 is MGHRA, CDR2 YSYEKL. V trimming: 0 bases; J trimming: 2 bases; junction bases outside the gene matches: 9. This CDR3 comprises 18 residues. CDR3 protein: CASSQEPYPAGAYNEQFF. The CDR3, as DNA: TGCGCCAGCAGCCAAGAACCCTATCCAGCGGGGGCCTACAATGAGCAGTTCTTC.

There are a few counts of this clonotype. V is TRBV12-3 or TRBV12-4 and J is TRBJ2-2; 10 nucleotides line up with TRBD1. The J segment lost 4 bases and the V segment lost 5 bases, leaving 4 bases of the junction unmatched. The CDR3 totals 15 residues. The CDR3 loop reads CASSQGQGITGELFF. DNA of the CDR3: TGTGCCAGCAGTCAGGGACAGGGGATCACCGGGGAGCTGTTTTTT.

The rearrangement links TRBV20-1 to TRBJ2-3, with 8 bases aligning to TRBD2. V lost 4 bases to trimming and J lost 6 bases; unmatched junction nucleotides: 21. Germline assignment: CDR1 DFQATT and CDR2 SNEGSKA (reference sequence). This CDR3 contains 18 residues. The CDR3 nucleotides are TGCAGTGCTACCGCCGCTACCTTCCGGGGGGGGCGTGGCGATACGCAGTATTTT. Amino acid sequence: CSATAATFRGGRGDTQYF.